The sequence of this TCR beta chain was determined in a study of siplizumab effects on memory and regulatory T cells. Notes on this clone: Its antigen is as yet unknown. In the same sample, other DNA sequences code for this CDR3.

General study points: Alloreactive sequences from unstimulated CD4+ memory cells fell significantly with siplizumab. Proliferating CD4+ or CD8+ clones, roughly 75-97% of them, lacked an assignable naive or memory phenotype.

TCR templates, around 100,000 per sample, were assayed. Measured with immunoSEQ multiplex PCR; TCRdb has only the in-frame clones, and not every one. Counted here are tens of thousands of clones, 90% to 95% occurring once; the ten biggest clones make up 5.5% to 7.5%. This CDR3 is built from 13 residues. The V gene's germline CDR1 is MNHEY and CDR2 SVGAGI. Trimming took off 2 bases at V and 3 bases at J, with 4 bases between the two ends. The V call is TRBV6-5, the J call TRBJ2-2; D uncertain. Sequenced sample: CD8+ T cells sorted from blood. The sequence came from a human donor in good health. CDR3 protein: CASSYRDTGELFF. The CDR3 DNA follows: TGTGCCAGCAGTTACCGAGACACCGGGGAGCTGTTTTTT.